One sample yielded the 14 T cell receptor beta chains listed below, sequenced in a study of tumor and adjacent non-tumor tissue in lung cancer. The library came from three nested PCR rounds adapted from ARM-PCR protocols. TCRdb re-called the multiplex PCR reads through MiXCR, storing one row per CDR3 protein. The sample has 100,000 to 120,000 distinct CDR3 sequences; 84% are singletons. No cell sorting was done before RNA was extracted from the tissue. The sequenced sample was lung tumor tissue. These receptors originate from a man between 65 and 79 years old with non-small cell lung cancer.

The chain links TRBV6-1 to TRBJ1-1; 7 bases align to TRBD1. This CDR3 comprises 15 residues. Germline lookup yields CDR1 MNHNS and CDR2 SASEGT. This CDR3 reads CTGTQWGQRRSEAFF. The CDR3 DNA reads TGTACCGGCACCCAATGGGGACAGCGTCGTTCTGAAGCTTTCTTT.

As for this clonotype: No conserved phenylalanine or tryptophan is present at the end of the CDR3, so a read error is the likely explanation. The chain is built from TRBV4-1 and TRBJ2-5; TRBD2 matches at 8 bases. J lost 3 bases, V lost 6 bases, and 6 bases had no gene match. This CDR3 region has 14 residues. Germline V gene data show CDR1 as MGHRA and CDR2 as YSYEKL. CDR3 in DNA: TGCGCCAGCAGACAACAGCGGGGGAAAGAGACCCAGTACTTA. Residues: CASRQQRGKETQYL.

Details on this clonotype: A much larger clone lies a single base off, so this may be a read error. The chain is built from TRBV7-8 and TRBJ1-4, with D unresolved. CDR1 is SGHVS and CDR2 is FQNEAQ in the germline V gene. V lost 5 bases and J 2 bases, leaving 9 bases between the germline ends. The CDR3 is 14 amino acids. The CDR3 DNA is TGTGCCAGCAGCATAGATAGGACTAATGAAAAACTGTTTTTT. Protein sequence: CASSIDRTNEKLFF. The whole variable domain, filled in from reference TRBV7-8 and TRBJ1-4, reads GAGVSQSPRYKVAKRGQDVALRCDPISGHVSLFWYQQALGQGPEFLTYFQNEAQLDKSGLPSDRFFAERPEGSVSTLKIQRTQQEDSAVYLCASSIDRTNEKLFFGSGTQLSVL.

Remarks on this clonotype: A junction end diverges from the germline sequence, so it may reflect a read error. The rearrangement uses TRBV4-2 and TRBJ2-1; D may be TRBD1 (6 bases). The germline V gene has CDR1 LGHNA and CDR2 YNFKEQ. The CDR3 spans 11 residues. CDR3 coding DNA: TGTGTCAGCAGGGACAACAATGAGCAGTTCTTC. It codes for CVSRDNNEQFF.

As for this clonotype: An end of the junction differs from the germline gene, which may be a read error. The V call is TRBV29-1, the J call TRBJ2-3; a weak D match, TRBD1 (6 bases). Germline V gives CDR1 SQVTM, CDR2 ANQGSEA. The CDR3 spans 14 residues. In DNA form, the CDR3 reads TGCAGTGTCGCTGGGACATCTAGCACAGATACGCGGTATTTT. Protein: CSVAGTSSTDTRYF.

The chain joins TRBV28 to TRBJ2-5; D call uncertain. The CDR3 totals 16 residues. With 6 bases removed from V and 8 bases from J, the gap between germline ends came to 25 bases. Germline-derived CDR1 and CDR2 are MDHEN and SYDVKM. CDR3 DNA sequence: TGTGCCAGCAGCAGAACCGGGTCCCCCGAGCGAGATACCCAGTACTTC. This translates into CASSRTGSPERDTQYF. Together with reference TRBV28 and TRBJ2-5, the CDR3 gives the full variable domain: DVKVTQSSRYLVKRTGEKVFLECVQDMDHENMFWYRQDPGLGLRLIYFSYDVKMKEKGDIPEGYSVSREKKERFSLILESASTNQTSMYLCASSRTGSPERDTQYFGPGTRLLVL.

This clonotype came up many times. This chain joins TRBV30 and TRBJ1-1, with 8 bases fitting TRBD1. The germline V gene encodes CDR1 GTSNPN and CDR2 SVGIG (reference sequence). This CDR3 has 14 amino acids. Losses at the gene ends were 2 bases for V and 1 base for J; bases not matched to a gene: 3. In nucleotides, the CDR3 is TGTGCCTGGAGTCGCGGGACAGGGAACACTGAAGCTTTCTTT. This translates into CAWSRGTGNTEAFF.

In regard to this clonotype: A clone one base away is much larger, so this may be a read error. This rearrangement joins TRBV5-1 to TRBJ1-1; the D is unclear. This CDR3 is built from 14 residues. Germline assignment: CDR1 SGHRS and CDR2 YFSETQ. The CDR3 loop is CASSLFGMNTEALF. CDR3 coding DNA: TGCGCCAGCAGCTTGTTTGGGATGAACACTGAAGCTCTCTTT.

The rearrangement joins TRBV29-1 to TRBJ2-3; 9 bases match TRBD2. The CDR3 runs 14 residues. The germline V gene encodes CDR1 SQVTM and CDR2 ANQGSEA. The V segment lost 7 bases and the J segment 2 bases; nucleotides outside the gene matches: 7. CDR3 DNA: TGCAGCGGGCCTGCGGGAGGGACCACAGATACGCAGTATTTT. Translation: CSGPAGGTTDTQYF.

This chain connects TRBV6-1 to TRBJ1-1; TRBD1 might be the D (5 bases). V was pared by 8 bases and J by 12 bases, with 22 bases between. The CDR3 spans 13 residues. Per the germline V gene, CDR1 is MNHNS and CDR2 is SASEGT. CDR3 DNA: TGTGCCAGCGTAATTGACGGACCCTCGGGACCTTTCTTT. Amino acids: CASVIDGPSGPFF.

The DNA of the CDR3 is TGTGGTAGCAGCCTCGACAGGGAGGATACGCAGCATTTT. Translation: CGSSLDREDTQHF. The gene calls are TRBV6-5 and TRBJ2-3; 7 bases are shared with TRBD1. The DNA matches TRBJ1-5 better at its end, which makes the J call doubtful. This CDR3 has 13 residues. Looked up from germline, CDR1 is MNHEY and CDR2 is SVGAGI.

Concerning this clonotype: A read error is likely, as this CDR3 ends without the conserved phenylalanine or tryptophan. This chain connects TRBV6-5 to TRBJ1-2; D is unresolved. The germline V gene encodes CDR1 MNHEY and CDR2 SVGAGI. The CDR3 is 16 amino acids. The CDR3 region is CTSSYVRLALFYGYTL. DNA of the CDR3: TGTACCAGCAGTTATGTTCGGCTGGCTCTTTTCTATGGCTACACCCTC.

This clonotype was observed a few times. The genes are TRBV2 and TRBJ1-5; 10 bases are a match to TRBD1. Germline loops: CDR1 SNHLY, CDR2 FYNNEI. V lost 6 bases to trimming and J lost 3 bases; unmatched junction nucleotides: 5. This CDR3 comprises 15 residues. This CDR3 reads CASRRGTGANQPQHF. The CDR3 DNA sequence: TGTGCCAGCAGGAGGGGGACAGGGGCCAATCAGCCCCAGCATTTT.

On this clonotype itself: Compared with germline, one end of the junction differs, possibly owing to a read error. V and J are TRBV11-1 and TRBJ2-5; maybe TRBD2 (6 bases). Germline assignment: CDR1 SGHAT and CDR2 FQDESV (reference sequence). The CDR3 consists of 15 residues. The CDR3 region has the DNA TGTGCCGGCAGCCTGGGTAGGACTAATCGAGAGACGCAGTACTTC. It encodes CAGSLGRTNRETQYF.